These 20 T cell receptor beta chains were all obtained from the same sample, sequenced in a study of blood T cell repertoires in COVID-19. The protocol was immunoSEQ multiplex PCR, while the TCRdb copy is restricted to in-frame clones and leaves out a portion. The data show approximately 440,000 clones, approximately 88% seen once. The sample taken for sequencing was peripheral blood. The receptors derive from a woman between 50 and 59 years old with COVID-19, enrolled during active disease.

A single count supports this clone. The chain couples TRBV5-1 to TRBJ2-7; D is perhaps TRBD2 (7 bases). V was shortened by 0 bases and J by 3 bases, with 13 bases between the two germline ends. Germline lookup yields CDR1 SGHRS and CDR2 YFSETQ. CDR3 length: 15 amino acids. CDR3 protein: CASSLAAGANYEQYF. CDR3 nucleotides: TGCGCCAGCAGCTTGGCCGCGGGGGCGAACTACGAGCAGTACTTC.

CDR3 in DNA: TGTGCCAGCCACCGGACAGGAACCTACGAGCAGTACTTC. Its protein product is CASHRTGTYEQYF. The V call is TRBV3-1 (or the pseudogene TRBV3-2), the J call TRBJ2-7; TRBD1 matches 7 bases. Germline trimming cut 8 bases from V and 2 bases from J; bases unmatched to any gene: 6. The CDR3 spans 13 residues. Germline V gene data show CDR1 as LGHDT and CDR2 as YNNKEL (reference sequence).

The V gene is TRBV6-5, the J gene TRBJ2-3, with TRBD2 matching over 11 bases. Germline trimming cut 4 bases from V and 3 bases from J; bases unmatched to any gene: 3. The germline CDR1 and CDR2 sequences are MNHEY and SVGAGI. This CDR3 has 15 residues. CDR3 coding DNA: TGTGCCAGCAGTTTACTAGCGGGGGAGACAGATACGCAGTATTTT. Its protein is CASSLLAGETDTQYF.

This clone was recorded only once. CDR3: CASSSYSGGGTDTQYF. The CDR3 coding sequence is TGTGCCAGCAGTTCATATAGCGGGGGAGGCACAGATACGCAGTATTTT. The V gene is TRBV27, the J gene TRBJ2-3; 9 nucleotides agree with TRBD2. The V and J ends lost 4 bases and 1 base, in that order; junction bases with no gene match: 6. Germline lookup yields CDR1 MNHEY and CDR2 SMNVEV (reference sequence). The CDR3 covers 16 residues.

This clone has a single count. The rearrangement joins TRBV5-1 to TRBJ1-3, with 9 bases identical to TRBD1. Looked up from germline, CDR1 is SGHRS and CDR2 is YFSETQ. Trimming cost V 4 bases and J 0 bases; bases outside gene matches: 8. CDR3 length: 17 residues. The DNA for the CDR3 is TGCGCCAGCAGCCCGTGGGGACAGGGAAACTCTGGAAACACCATATATTTT. It yields the protein CASSPWGQGNSGNTIYF.

CDR3 in DNA: TGTGCCAGCAGTCTAGGGACAGGGGGCCCCTACGAGCAGTACTTC. Residues: CASSLGTGGPYEQYF. This chain links TRBV28 with TRBJ2-7; 12 bases line up with TRBD1. CDR1 is MDHEN and CDR2 is SYDVKM in the germline V gene. The CDR3 length is 15 residues. V lost 5 bases to trimming and J lost 2 bases; unmatched junction nucleotides: 4.

The gene calls are TRBV7-2 and TRBJ2-7; 8 bases fit TRBD1. V dropped 5 bases and J dropped 2; count of bases not matched to a gene: 8. In germline, CDR1 is SGHTA, CDR2 FQGNSA. The CDR3 extends over 15 amino acids. CDR3 nucleotide sequence: TGTGCCAGCAGCCTACGGGACAGGCATCCCTACGAGCAGTACTTC. Translation gives CASSLRDRHPYEQYF.

The chain carries TRBV9 and TRBJ1-1, with D tentatively TRBD1 (6 bases). Trimming removed 0 bases at V and 3 bases at J, with 12 bases between. The CDR3 covers 15 residues. The germline V gene has CDR1 SGDLS and CDR2 YYNGEE. The CDR3 DNA follows: TGTGCCAGCAGCGTAGGTATGGGGGCGGACACTGAAGCTTTCTTT. It translates to CASSVGMGADTEAFF.

The chain carries TRBV11-1 and TRBJ2-1; the D gene is possibly TRBD2 (6 bases). This CDR3 region has 13 residues. The germline gives CDR1 SGHAT, CDR2 FQDESV (reference sequence). V was trimmed by 0 bases and J by 7 bases, leaving 7 bases between them. DNA of the CDR3: TGTGCCAGCAGCTTAGCGGAGGGGAATGAGCAGTTCTTC. Protein product: CASSLAEGNEQFF. The complete variable domain, with remaining parts taken from reference TRBV11-1 and TRBJ2-1, reads EAEVAQSPRYKITEKSQAVAFWCDPISGHATLYWYRQILGQGPELLVQFQDESVVDDSQLPKDRFSAERLKGVDSTLKIQPAELGDSAMYLCASSLAEGNEQFFGPGTRLTVL.

The chain recombines TRBV7-9 with TRBJ1-1, with D uncertain. CDR1 is SEHNR, CDR2 FQNEAQ, per germline (reference sequence). Trimming cost V 2 bases and J 11 bases, with 12 bases left between them. This CDR3 contains 12 residues. The DNA for the CDR3 is TGTGCCAGCAGCTTATATACTAGTGAGGCTTTCTTT. This codes for CASSLYTSEAFF.

This clone was recorded only once. The CDR3 is CASQWGNTIYF. DNA for the CDR3: TGTGCCTCACAGTGGGGAAACACCATATATTTT. The chain joins TRBV2 to TRBJ1-3; D is ambiguous. Germline assignment: CDR1 SNHLY and CDR2 FYNNEI. Trimming shortened V by 11 bases and J by 4 bases, and 9 bases separated the two germline ends. The CDR3 has 11 amino acids.

The chain joins TRBV4-1 to TRBJ2-7, with 9 bases fitting TRBD2. This CDR3 region has 16 residues. Germline trimming cut 0 bases from V and 0 bases from J; bases unmatched to any gene: 3. From germline, CDR1 is MGHRA and CDR2 YSYEKL. DNA of the CDR3: TGCGCCAGCAGCCAAGAGAGACTAGCGGACTCCTACGAGCAGTACTTC. Translating it yields CASSQERLADSYEQYF.

The chain uses TRBV9 and TRBJ2-7; D remains ambiguous. Germline CDR1 and CDR2: SGDLS and YYNGEE. Deletions cut 0 bases from V and 0 bases from J, with 10 bases between. This CDR3 is 15 amino acids long. The CDR3 DNA sequence: TGTGCCAGCAGCGTAGGAGAACTGATCTCCTACGAGCAGTACTTC. Its protein product is CASSVGELISYEQYF.

The rearrangement links TRBV14 to TRBJ2-1; possible D gene TRBD2, 7 bases. Trimming took 5 bases from V and 7 from J, leaving 21 bases between them. CDR1 and CDR2 (germline): SGHDN, FVKESK. This CDR3 has 16 amino acids. The CDR3 sequence: CASSALGGGLLNEQFF. The CDR3 DNA reads as TGTGCCAGCAGCGCACTCGGCGGGGGCCTACTTAATGAGCAGTTCTTC.

The chain combines TRBV5-4 with TRBJ2-3; 10 bases match TRBD2. Looked up from germline, CDR1 is SGHNT and CDR2 is YYREEE (reference sequence). The CDR3 spans 16 residues. The V gene end was trimmed by 2 bases and the J gene end by 1 base; junction bases not matched to a gene: 4. The CDR3 DNA is TGTGCCAGCAGCTTAAGGCTAGCGGGGGGCACAGATACGCAGTATTTT. Amino acid sequence: CASSLRLAGGTDTQYF.

Here the CDR3 DNA reads TGTGCCAGCAGCCCGGAGGACAGGGGCACATATGAAGCTTTCTTT. Amino acids: CASSPEDRGTYEAFF. The chain joins TRBV7-9 to TRBJ1-1, with 9 bases aligning to TRBD1. Germline loops: CDR1 SEHNR, CDR2 FQNEAQ (reference sequence). The CDR3 sequence is 15 residues long. V trimming: 5 bases; J trimming: 7 bases; junction bases outside the gene matches: 11. The full variable domain, in which reference TRBV7-9 and TRBJ1-1 provide the parts outside the CDR3, is DTGVSQNPRHKITKRGQNVTFRCDPISEHNRLYWYRQTLGQGPEFLTYFQNEAQLEKSRLLSDRFSAERPKGSFSTLEIQRTEQGDSAMYLCASSPEDRGTYEAFFGQGTRLTVV.

The chain joins TRBV30 to TRBJ1-1; no clear D gene. CDR1 is GTSNPN, CDR2 SVGIG, per germline (reference sequence). CDR3 size: 12 residues. V dropped 4 bases and J dropped 1 base, with 7 bases sitting between them. The CDR3 nucleotides read TGTGCCTGGACGAGGGAGAACACTGAAGCTTTCTTT. This encodes CAWTRENTEAFF.

The V and J genes are TRBV7-8 and TRBJ1-6, with D uncertain. CDR3 size: 13 residues. Germline V lookup: CDR1 SGHVS, CDR2 FQNEAQ. Trimming shortened V by 0 bases and J by 7 bases, and 4 bases separated the two germline ends. Here the CDR3 DNA reads TGTGCCAGCAGCTTAGCAAGCAATTCACCCCTCCACTTT. This translates into CASSLASNSPLHF.

This sequence joins TRBV13 and TRBJ2-7; the match to TRBD2 covers 14 bases. This CDR3 contains 16 residues. Germline V CDR1 and CDR2: PRHDT, FYEKMQ (reference sequence). Trimming cost V 3 bases and J 6 bases; bases outside gene matches: 7. The CDR3 DNA reads as TGTGCCAGCAGCTTCCCAAGACTAGCGGGGGGGCTCGAGCAGTACTTC. Encoded protein: CASSFPRLAGGLEQYF.

The rearrangement uses TRBV7-9 and TRBJ2-7; D possibly corresponds to TRBD1 (5 bases). Per the germline V gene, CDR1 is SEHNR and CDR2 is FQNEAQ (reference sequence). Trimming stripped 3 bases from V and 3 bases from J, with 9 bases between. The CDR3 is 13 residues long. The CDR3 DNA is TGTGCCAGCAGCTTCGACAGCGACTACGAGCAGTACTTC. It is translated as CASSFDSDYEQYF.